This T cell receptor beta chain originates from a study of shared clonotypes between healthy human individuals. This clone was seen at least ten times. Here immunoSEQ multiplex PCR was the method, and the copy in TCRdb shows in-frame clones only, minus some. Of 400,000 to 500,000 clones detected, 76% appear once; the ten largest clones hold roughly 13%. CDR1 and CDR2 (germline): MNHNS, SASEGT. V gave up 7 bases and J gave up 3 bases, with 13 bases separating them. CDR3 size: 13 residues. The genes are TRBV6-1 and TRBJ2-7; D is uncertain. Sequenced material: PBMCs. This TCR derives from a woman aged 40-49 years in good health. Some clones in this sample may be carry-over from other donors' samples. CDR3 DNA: TGTGCCAGCACCTCATCCGGCTTCTACGAGCAGTACTTC. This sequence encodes CASTSSGFYEQYF.